This note documents a single T cell receptor (beta chain) sequence. Its antigen is unknown. Within one base of it there is no much larger clone, and no base qualities were kept. The CDR3 regions of human TCRbeta chains were analyzed by immunosequencing. On the authors' methods: Repertoire TCRs were matched against a reference library of SARS-CoV-2-specific TCRs generated with the MIRA antigen-specificity platform. Breadth was defined as the fraction of unique TCRs that were SARS-CoV-2-associated, and depth was defined as the fraction of total T cells that were SARS-CoV-2-associated. Each spike-specific TCR was assigned to its reactive spike region and to a CD4 or CD8 class using the MIRA data. Log10-transformed breadth and depth values were compared by one-way ANOVA with Sidak's multiple comparisons tests. Here the immuneACCESS table is served through TCRdb, limited to in-frame sequences with V and J called. Missing clones are a known gap in these copies; in checked studies unresolved V genes cover under half, and the rest lacks a known reason. Clone size and the V and J calls come from that table; the DNA yielded D and trimming. For this sample there are 52,000 or so clones; 75% to 90% appear just once. The ten largest clones take up 15% to 20% of the sample.

Reading the label with the study, this specimen's time point is: baseline before first vaccination. Reading the label with the study, this specimen's treatment or condition is: meningococcal conjugate vaccine given as trial control. Samples from vaccinated people were obtained from the UK trials COV001 and COV002, which included a single-blind randomized controlled phase 2/3 trial of AZD1222 (ChAdOx1 nCoV-19) in healthy adults. For TCRbeta chain sequencing, PBMC samples from trial participants were taken at day 0 and at day 28 after the second dose. Measured from the cysteine to the phenylalanine, the CDR3 is 15 residues long. Left in the record is the CDR3 DNA by itself, 45 bases read in frame from the first base. The V end gives up 3 bases and the J end 1 base, leaving 5 bases in the junction not matched to a gene. Reading the germline V gene gives CDR1 MDHEN and CDR2 SYDVKM. This sample was taken from a study of T cell responses to AZD1222 COVID-19 vaccine (dated by TCRdb to about 2021). Some background on the complete study: A total of about 230 trial participants underwent TCR sequencing, of whom nearly 210 received two doses of AZD1222 and 26 received two doses of the MenACWY control vaccine. Trial participants were enrolled by age into 18-55, 56-69 and 70-plus year subgroups, with 148, 28 and 57 TCR-sequenced participants respectively.

General findings and caveats noted by the study authors: Spike-specific TCR breadth and depth rose significantly after two AZD1222 doses compared with day 0 and with MenACWY recipients. Participants were mostly white British and included more females than males, and it was suggested by the authors that clonal diversity may have been underestimated. Conclusions about previously exposed vaccinees are limited, since just a handful of AZD1222 recipients were seropositive for SARS-CoV-2 at baseline. No day 14 peak-response samples were available, so repertoires were characterized only after the peak T cell response. The whole spike protein was spanned by vaccine-associated CD4 TCRs, and dominant responses were seen in regions 160-218 and 743-854. Reportedly, almost half of the unique spike-specific TCRs recognized epitopes lying outside the regions that are mutated in the B.1.351 and B.1.1.7 variants. In the small 56-69-year group, the increase in depth fell short of significance, most likely because of low power.

The specimen was peripheral blood, collected on day 0 of MenACWY control vaccination. This clonotype was obtained from an adult in good health. The chain is encoded by TRBV28 joined to TRBJ2-5; TRBD2 fits 7 bases in the junction. The CDR3 is CASSLGGSRQETQYF. The nucleotides read TGTGCCAGCAGTTTGGGCGGGAGTCGCCAAGAGACCCAGTACTTC. With the portions outside the CDR3 filled from the reference TRBV28 and TRBJ2-5 genes, the complete variable region becomes DVKVTQSSRYLVKRTGEKVFLECVQDMDHENMFWYRQDPGLGLRLIYFSYDVKMKEKGDIPEGYSVSREKKERFSLILESASTNQTSMYLCASSLGGSRQETQYFGPGTRLLVL.